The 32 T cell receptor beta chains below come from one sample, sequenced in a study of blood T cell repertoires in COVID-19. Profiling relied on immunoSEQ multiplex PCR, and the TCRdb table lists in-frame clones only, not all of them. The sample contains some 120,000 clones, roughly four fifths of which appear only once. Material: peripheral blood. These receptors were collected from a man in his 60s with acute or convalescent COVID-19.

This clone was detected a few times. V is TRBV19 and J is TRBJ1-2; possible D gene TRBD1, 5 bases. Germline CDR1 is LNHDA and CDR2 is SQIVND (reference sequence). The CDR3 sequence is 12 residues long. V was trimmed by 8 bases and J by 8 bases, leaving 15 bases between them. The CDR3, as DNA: TGTGCCAGTTGGACACGATTACGGGGCTACACCTTC. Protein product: CASWTRLRGYTF.

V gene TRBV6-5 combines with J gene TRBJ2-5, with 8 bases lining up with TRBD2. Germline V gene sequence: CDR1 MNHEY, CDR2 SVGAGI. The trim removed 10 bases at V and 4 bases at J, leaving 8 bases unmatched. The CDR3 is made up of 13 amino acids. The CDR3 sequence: CATRAGVVETQYF. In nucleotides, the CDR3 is TGTGCCACCCGAGCGGGAGTAGTAGAGACCCAGTACTTC.

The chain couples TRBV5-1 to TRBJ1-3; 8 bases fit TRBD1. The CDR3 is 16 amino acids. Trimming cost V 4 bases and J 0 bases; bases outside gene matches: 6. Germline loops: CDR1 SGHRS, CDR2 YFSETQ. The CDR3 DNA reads TGCGCCAGCAGCGGAGGGGACAGGTTCTCTGGAAACACCATATATTTT. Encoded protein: CASSGGDRFSGNTIYF.

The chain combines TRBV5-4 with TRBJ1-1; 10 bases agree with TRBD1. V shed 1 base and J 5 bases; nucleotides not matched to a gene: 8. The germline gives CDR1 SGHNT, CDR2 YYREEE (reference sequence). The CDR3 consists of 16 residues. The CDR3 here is CASSLMGQGRKTEAFF. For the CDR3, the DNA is TGTGCCAGCAGCTTGATGGGACAGGGGAGGAAGACTGAAGCTTTCTTT.

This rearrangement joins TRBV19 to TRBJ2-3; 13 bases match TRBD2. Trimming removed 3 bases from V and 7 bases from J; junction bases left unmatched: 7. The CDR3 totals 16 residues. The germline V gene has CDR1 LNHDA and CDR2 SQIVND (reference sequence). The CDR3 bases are TGTGCCAGTAGTATGAGGACTAGCGGGAGTAGGTATACGCAGTATTTT. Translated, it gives CASSMRTSGSRYTQYF.

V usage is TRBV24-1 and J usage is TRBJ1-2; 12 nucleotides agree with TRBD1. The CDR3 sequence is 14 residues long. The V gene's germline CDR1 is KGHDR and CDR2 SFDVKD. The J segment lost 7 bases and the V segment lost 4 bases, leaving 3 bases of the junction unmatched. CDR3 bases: TGTGCCACCAGTGAGGAGGGACAGGGGGCTGGCTACACCTTC. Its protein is CATSEEGQGAGYTF.

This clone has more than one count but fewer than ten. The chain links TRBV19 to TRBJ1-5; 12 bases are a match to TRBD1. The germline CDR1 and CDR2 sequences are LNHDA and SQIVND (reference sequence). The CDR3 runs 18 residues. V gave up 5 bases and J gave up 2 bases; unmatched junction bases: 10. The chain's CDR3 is CASSSGQGARRGNQPQHF. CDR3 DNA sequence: TGTGCCAGTAGTTCGGGACAGGGGGCCAGGAGGGGCAATCAGCCCCAGCATTTT.

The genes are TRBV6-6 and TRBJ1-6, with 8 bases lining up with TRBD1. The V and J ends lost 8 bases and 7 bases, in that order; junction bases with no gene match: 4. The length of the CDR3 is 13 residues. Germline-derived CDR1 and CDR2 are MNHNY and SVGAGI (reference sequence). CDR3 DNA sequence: TGTGCCAGCTCCGGACAGGGAAATTCACCCCTCCACTTT. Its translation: CASSGQGNSPLHF.

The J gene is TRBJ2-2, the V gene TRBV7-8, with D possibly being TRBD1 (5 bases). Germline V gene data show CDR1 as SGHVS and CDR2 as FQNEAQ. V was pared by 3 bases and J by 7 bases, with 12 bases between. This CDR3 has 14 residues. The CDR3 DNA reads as TGTGCCAGCAGCTTGGATGACAGAGACGGGGAGCTGTTTTTT. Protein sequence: CASSLDDRDGELFF.

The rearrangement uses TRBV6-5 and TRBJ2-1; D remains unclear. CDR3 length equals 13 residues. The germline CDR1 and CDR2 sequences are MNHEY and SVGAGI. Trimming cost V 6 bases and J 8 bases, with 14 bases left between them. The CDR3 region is CASSSEAFHEQFF. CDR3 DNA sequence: TGTGCCAGCAGCTCCGAGGCGTTCCATGAGCAGTTCTTC.

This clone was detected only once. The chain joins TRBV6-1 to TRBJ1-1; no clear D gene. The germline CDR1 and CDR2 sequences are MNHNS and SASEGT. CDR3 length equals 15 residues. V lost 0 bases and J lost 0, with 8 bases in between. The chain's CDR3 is CASSEAPPMNTEAFF. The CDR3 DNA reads TGTGCCAGCAGTGAAGCGCCGCCTATGAACACTGAAGCTTTCTTT.

CDR3 DNA sequence: TGTGCCAGCAGCCCGCGGACAGGGGGCATATACGAGCAGTACTTC. Protein product: CASSPRTGGIYEQYF. The chain links TRBV7-7 to TRBJ2-7; 11 nucleotides match TRBD1. Unmatched junction bases numbered 7, after V lost 5 bases and J lost 4 bases. Germline CDR1 SSHAT, CDR2 FNYEAQ (reference sequence). The CDR3 spans 15 residues.

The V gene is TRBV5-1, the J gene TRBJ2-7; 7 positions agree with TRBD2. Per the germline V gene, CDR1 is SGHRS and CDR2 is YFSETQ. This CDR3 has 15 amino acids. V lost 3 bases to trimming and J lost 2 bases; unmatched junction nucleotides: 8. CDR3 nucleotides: TGCGCCAGCAGCTCGGAGAGCGGGAATACCTACGAGCAGTACTTC. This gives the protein CASSSESGNTYEQYF.

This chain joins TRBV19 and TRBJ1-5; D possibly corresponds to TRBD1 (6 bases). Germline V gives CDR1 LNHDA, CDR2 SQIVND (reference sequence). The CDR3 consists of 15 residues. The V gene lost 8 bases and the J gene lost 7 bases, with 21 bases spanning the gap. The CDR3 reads CASAQRTVVGQPQHF. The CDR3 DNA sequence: TGTGCCAGTGCCCAGAGGACAGTTGTAGGCCAGCCCCAGCATTTT.

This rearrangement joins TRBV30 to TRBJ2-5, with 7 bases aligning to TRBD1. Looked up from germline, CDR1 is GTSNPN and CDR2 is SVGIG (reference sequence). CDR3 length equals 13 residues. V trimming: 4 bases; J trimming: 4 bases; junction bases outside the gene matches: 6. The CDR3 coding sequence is TGTGCCTGGACTGCAGGGGGTGGAGAGACCCAGTACTTC. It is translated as CAWTAGGGETQYF.

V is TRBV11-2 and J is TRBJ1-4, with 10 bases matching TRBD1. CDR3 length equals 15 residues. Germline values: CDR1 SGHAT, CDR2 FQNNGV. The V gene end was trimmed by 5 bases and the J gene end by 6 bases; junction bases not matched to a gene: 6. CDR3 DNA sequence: TGTGCCAGCAGCCAGACAGGGGGCGGGGATGAAAAACTGTTTTTT. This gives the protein CASSQTGGGDEKLFF.

As DNA, the CDR3 is TGTGCCAGCAGTTCATTCACCTTCTTGGGGGACAGCGGGGAGCTGTTTTTT. Its protein is CASSSFTFLGDSGELFF. The V and J genes are TRBV28 and TRBJ2-2; 7 positions match TRBD1. Losses at the gene ends were 4 bases for V and 7 bases for J; bases not matched to a gene: 15. The CDR3 loop spans 17 amino acids. CDR1 is MDHEN and CDR2 is SYDVKM in the germline V gene.

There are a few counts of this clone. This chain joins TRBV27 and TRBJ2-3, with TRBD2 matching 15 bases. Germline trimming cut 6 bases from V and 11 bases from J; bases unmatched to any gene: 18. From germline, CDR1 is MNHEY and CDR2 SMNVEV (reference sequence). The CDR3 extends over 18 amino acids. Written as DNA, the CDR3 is TGTGCCAGCAGCGAGCCGGGACTAGCGGGGGGTCGCCCGAGAGGGCAGTATTTT. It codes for CASSEPGLAGGRPRGQYF.

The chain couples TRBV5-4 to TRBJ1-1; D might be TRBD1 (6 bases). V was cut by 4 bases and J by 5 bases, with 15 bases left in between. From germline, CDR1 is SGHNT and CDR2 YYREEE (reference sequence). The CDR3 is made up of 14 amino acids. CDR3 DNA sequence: TGTGCCAGCAGCATCCAGGGGCGGAAGACTGAAGCTTTCTTT. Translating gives CASSIQGRKTEAFF.

In nucleotides, the CDR3 is TGCGCCAGCAGCTTGTACCGCAGGACAGGGGTTACCGTAGGATACAATGAGCAGTTCTTC. This translates into CASSLYRRTGVTVGYNEQFF. The rearrangement joins TRBV5-1 to TRBJ2-1; 9 bases are shared with TRBD1. The CDR3 spans 20 residues. In germline, CDR1 is SGHRS, CDR2 YFSETQ. Trimming cost V 1 base and J 4 bases; bases outside gene matches: 18.

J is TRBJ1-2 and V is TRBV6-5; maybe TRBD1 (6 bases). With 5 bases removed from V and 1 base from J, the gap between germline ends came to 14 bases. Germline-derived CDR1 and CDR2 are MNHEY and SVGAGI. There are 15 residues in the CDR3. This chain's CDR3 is CASSQRKDSNYGYTF. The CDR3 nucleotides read TGTGCCAGCAGTCAAAGGAAGGACAGTAACTATGGCTACACCTTC.

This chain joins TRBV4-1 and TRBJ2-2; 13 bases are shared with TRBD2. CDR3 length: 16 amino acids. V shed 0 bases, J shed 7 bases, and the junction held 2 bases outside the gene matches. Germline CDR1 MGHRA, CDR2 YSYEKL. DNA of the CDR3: TGCGCCAGCAGCCAAGATGGACTAGCGGGAGACGGGGAGCTGTTTTTT. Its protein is CASSQDGLAGDGELFF.

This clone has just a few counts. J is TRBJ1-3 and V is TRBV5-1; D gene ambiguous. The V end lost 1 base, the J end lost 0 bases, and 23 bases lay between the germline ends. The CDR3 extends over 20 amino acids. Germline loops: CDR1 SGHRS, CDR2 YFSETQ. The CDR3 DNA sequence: TGCGCCAGCAGCTTGAGGCTGTCTCAAAGCCCGTCTAGCTCTGGAAACACCATATATTTT. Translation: CASSLRLSQSPSSSGNTIYF. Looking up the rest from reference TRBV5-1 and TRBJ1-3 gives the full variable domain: KAGVTQTPRYLIKTRGQQVTLSCSPISGHRSVSWYQQTPGQGLQFLFEYFSETQRNKGNFPGRFSGRQFSNSRSEMNVSTLELGDSALYLCASSLRLSQSPSSSGNTIYFGEGSWLTVV.

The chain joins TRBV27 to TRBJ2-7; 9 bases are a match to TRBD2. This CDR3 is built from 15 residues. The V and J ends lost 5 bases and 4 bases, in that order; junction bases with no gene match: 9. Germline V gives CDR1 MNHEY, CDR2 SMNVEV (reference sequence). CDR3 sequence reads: CASSPMAGGPYEQYF. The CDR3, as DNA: TGTGCCAGCAGTCCCATGGCGGGAGGGCCTTACGAGCAGTACTTC.

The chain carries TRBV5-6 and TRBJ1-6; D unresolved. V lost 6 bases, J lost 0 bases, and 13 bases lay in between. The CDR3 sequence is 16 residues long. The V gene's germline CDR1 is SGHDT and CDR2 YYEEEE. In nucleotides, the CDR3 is TGTGCCAGCACCGACATCGGCCGCTCCTATAATTCACCCCTCCACTTT. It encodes CASTDIGRSYNSPLHF.

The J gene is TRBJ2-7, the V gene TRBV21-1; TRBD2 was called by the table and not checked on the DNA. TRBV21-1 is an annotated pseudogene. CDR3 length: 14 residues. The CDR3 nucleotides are TGTGCCAGCAGCAAAAGGAGGCAGAACTACGAGCAGTACTTC. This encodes CASSKRRQNYEQYF.

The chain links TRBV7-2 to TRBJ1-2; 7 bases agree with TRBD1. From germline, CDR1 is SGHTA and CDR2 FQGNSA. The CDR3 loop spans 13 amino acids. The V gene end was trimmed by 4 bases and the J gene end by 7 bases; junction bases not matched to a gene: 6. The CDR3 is CASSSTGSIGYTF. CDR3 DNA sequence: TGTGCCAGCAGCTCGACAGGGTCTATTGGCTACACCTTC.

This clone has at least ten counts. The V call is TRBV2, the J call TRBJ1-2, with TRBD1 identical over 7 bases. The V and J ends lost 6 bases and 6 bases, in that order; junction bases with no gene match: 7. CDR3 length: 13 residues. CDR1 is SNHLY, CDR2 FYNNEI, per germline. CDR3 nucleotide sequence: TGTGCCAGCAGCCGGGAGGGGGCGGATGGCTACACCTTC. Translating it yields CASSREGADGYTF.

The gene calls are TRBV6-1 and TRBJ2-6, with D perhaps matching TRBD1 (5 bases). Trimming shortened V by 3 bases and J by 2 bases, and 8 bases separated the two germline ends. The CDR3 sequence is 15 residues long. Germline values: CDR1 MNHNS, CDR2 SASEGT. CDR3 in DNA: TGTGCCAGCAGTGACAGGGTAACTGGGGCCAACGTCCTGACTTTC. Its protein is CASSDRVTGANVLTF.

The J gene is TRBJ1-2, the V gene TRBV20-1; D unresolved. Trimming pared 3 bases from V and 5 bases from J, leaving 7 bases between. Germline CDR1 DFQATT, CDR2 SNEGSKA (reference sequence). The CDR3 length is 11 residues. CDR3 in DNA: TGCAGTGCTAGTTTTCCTTATGGCTACACCTTC. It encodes CSASFPYGYTF.

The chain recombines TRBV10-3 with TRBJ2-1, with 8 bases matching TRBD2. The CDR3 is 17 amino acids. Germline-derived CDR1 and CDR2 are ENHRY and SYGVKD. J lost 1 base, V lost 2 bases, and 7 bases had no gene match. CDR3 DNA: TGTGCCATCAGTGAGGCGGCGAGCGGGGGTTCCTACAATGAGCAGTTCTTC. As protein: CAISEAASGGSYNEQFF.

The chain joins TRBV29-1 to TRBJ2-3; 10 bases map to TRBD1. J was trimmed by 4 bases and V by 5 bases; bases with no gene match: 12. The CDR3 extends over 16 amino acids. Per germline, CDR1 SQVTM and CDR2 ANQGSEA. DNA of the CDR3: TGCAGCGTTCAAATTGGCCGGGACAGGGGTTCAGATACGCAGTATTTT. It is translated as CSVQIGRDRGSDTQYF.